This record concerns one TCR beta chain sequence. The data are from a study of blood T cell repertoires in COVID-19. Using immunoSEQ multiplex PCR, the repertoire was profiled, and TCRdb retains in-frame clones only, with some absent. Seen here are around 59,000 clones, approximately 80% observed once, and the top ten hold roughly 13%. This CDR3 comprises 18 residues. V gave up 5 bases and J gave up 1 base; unmatched junction bases: 13. In germline, CDR1 is MNHEY, CDR2 SMNVEV (reference sequence). The TCR comes from a man at least 80 years old with acute or convalescent COVID-19. V and J are TRBV27 and TRBJ2-7, with 11 bases that match TRBD2. The sequencing sample was made of peripheral blood. In DNA form, the CDR3 reads TGTGCCAGCAGTCCATCGCCGGGGGTAGCGGGAGGGTCCTACGAGCAGTACTTC. This encodes CASSPSPGVAGGSYEQYF.